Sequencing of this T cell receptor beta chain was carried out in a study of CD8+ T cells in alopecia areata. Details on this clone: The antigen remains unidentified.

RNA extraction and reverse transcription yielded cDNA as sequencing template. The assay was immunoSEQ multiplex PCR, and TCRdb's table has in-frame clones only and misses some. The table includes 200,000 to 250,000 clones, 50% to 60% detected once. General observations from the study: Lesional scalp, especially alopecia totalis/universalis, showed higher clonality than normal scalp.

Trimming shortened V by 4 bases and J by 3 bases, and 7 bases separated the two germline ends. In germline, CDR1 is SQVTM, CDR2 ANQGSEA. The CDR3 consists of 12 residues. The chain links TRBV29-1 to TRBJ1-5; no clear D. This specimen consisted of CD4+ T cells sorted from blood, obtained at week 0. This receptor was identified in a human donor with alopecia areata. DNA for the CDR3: TGCAGCGTTGGTGACCTCAATCAGCCCCAGCATTTT. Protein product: CSVGDLNQPQHF.